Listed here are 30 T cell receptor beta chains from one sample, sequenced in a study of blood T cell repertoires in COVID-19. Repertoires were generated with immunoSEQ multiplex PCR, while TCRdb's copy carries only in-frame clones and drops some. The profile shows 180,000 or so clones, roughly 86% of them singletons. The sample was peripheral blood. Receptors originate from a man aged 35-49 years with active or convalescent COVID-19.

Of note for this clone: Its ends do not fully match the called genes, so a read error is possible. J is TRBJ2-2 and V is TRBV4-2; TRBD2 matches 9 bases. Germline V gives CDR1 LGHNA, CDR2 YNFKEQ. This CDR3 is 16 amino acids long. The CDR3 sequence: CASSQGSLAGTEELFF. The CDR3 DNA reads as TGTGCCAGCAGCCAAGGATCGCTAGCGGGGACCGAGGAGCTGTTTTTT.

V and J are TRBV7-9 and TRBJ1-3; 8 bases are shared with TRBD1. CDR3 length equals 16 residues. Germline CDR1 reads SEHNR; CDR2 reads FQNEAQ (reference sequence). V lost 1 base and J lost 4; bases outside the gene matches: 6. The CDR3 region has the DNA TGTGCCAGCAGCTTAGGAAACAGGGGGACGGGAAACACCATATATTTT. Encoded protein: CASSLGNRGTGNTIYF. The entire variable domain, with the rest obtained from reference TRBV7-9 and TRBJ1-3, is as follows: DTGVSQNPRHKITKRGQNVTFRCDPISEHNRLYWYRQTLGQGPEFLTYFQNEAQLEKSRLLSDRFSAERPKGSFSTLEIQRTEQGDSAMYLCASSLGNRGTGNTIYFGEGSWLTVV.

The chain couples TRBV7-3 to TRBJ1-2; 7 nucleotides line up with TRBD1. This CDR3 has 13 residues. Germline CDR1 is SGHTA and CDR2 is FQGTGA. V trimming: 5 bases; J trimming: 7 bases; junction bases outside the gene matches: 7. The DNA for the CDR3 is TGTGCCAGCAGCGTACACAGGGGTAGTGGCTACACCTTC. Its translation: CASSVHRGSGYTF.

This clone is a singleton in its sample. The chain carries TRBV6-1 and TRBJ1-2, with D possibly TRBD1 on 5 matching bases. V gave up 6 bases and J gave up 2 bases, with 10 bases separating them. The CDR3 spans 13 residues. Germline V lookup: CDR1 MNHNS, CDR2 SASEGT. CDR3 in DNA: TGTGCCAGCAGCGACGGACACAACTATGGCTACACCTTC. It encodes CASSDGHNYGYTF.

The CDR3 spells CASSQDVAGARYEQYF. Here the CDR3 DNA reads TGTGCCAGCAGCCAAGATGTAGCGGGGGCTAGGTACGAGCAGTACTTC. The V and J genes are TRBV4-2 and TRBJ2-7; 9 nucleotides match TRBD2. In germline, CDR1 is LGHNA, CDR2 YNFKEQ. Losses at the gene ends were 0 bases for V and 4 bases for J; bases not matched to a gene: 7. This CDR3 has 16 amino acids.

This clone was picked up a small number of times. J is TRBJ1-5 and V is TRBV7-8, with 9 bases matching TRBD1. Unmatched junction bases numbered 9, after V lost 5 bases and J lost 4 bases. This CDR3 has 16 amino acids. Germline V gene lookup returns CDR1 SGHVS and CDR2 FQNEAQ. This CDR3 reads CASSPRTGANNQPQHF. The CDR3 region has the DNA TGTGCCAGCAGCCCACGGACAGGGGCTAATAATCAGCCCCAGCATTTT.

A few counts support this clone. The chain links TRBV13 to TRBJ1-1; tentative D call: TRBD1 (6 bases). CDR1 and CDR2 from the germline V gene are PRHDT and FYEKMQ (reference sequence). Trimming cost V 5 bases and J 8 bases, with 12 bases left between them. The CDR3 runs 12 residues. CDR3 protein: CASSPGGGEAFF. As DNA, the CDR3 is TGTGCCAGCAGCCCCGGTGGGGGCGAAGCTTTCTTT.

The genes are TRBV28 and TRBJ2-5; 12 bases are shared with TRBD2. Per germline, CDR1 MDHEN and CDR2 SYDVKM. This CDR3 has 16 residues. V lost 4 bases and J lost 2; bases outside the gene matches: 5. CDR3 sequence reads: CASSSRTSGDQETQYF. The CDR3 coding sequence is TGTGCCAGCAGTTCAAGGACTAGCGGGGATCAAGAGACCCAGTACTTC.

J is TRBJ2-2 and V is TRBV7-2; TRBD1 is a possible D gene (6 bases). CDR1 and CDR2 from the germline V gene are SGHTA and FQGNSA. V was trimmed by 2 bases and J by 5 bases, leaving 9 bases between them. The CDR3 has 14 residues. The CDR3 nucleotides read TGTGCCAGCAGCTTACGCAGGGGAACCGGGGAGCTGTTTTTT. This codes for CASSLRRGTGELFF.

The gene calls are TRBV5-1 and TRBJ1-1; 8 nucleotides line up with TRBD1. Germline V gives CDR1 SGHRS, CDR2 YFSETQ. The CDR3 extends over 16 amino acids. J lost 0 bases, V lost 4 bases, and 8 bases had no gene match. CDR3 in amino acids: CASSVTGARMNTEAFF. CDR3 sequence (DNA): TGCGCCAGCAGCGTGACAGGGGCGCGCATGAACACTGAAGCTTTCTTT.

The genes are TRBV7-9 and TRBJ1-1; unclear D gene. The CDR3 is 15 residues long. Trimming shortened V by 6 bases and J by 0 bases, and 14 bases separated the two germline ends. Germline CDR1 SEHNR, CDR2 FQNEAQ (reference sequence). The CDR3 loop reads CASRLTNRLNTEAFF. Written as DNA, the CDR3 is TGTGCCAGCAGGCTTACCAACAGACTGAACACTGAAGCTTTCTTT.

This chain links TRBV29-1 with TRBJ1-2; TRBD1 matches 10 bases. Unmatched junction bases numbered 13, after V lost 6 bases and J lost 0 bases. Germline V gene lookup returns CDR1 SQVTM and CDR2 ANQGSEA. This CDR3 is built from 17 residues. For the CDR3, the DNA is TGCAGCGTCCAGACCCCGGGACAGGGGAGTTCTAACTATGGCTACACCTTC. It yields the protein CSVQTPGQGSSNYGYTF. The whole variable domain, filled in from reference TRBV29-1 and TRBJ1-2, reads SAVISQKPSRDICQRGTSLTIQCQVDSQVTMMFWYRQQPGQSLTLIATANQGSEATYESGFVIDKFPISRPNLTFSTLTVSNMSPEDSSIYLCSVQTPGQGSSNYGYTFGSGTRLTVV.

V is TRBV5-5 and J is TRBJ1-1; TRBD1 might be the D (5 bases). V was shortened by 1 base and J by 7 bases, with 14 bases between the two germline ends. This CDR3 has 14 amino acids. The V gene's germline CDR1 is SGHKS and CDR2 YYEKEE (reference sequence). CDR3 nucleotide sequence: TGTGCCAGCAGCTTGCAGGGTCAGTGGGTTGAAGCTTTCTTT. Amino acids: CASSLQGQWVEAFF. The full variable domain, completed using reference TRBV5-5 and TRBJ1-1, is DAGVTQSPTHLIKTRGQQVTLRCSPISGHKSVSWYQQVLGQGPQFIFQYYEKEERGRGNFPDRFSARQFPNYSSELNVNALLLGDSALYLCASSLQGQWVEAFFGQGTRLTVV.

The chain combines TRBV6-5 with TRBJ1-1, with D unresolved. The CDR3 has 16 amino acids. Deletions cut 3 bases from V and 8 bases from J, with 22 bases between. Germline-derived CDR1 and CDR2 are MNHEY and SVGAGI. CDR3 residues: CASSYGLDGPTSEAFF. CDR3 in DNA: TGTGCCAGCAGTTATGGCCTCGACGGGCCCACTAGCGAAGCTTTCTTT.

As DNA, the CDR3 is TGTGCCATCAGCAAGGGACAGCGAGACACAGATACGCAGTATTTT. This codes for CAISKGQRDTDTQYF. The V gene is TRBV10-3, the J gene TRBJ2-3; 7 nucleotides agree with TRBD1. This CDR3 contains 15 residues. The V segment lost 6 bases and the J segment 2 bases; nucleotides outside the gene matches: 8. Looked up from germline, CDR1 is ENHRY and CDR2 is SYGVKD.

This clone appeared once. This CDR3 is CAWSEGGQGQPQHF. Written as DNA, the CDR3 is TGTGCCTGGAGCGAAGGGGGACAGGGACAGCCCCAGCATTTT. The chain links TRBV30 to TRBJ1-5, with 9 bases identical to TRBD1. CDR3 length: 14 residues. In germline, CDR1 is GTSNPN, CDR2 SVGIG (reference sequence). V was clipped by 3 bases and J by 7 bases; unmatched bases: 7.

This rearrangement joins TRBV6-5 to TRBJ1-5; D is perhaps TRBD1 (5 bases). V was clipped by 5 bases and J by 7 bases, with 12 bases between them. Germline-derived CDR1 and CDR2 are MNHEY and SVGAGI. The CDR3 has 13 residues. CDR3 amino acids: CASSRGVEQPQHF. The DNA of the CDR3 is TGTGCCAGCAGTCGGGGGGTAGAACAGCCCCAGCATTTT.

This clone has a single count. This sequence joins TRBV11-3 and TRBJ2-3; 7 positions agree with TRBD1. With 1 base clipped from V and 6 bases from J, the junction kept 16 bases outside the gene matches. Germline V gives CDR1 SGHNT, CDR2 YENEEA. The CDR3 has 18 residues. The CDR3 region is CASSLGSPGPGGRDTQYF. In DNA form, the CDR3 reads TGTGCCAGCAGCTTAGGGTCCCCCGGGCCAGGGGGTAGGGATACGCAGTATTTT.

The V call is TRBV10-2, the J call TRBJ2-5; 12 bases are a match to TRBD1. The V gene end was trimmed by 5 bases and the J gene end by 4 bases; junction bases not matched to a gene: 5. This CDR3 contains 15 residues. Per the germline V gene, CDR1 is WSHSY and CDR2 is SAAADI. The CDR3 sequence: CASSPGTGGGETQYF. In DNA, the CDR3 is TGCGCCAGCAGTCCCGGGACAGGGGGCGGAGAGACCCAGTACTTC.

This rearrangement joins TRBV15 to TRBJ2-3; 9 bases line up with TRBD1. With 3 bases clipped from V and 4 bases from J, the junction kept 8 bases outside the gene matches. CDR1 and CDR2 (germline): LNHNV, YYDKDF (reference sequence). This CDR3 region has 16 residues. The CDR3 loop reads CATSRKDRGHADTQYF. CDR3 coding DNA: TGTGCCACCAGCAGGAAGGACAGGGGACATGCAGATACGCAGTATTTT. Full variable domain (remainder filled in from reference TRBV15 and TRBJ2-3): DAMVIQNPRYQVTQFGKPVTLSCSQTLNHNVMYWYQQKSSQAPKLLFHYYDKDFNNEADTPDNFQSRRPNTSFCFLDIRSPGLGDTAMYLCATSRKDRGHADTQYFGPGTRLTVL.

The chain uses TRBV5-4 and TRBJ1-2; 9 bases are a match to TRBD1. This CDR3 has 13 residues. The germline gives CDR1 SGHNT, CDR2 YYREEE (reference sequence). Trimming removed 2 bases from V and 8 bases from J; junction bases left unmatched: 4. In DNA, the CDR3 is TGTGCCAGCAGCTTAACAGGGGGCCCGGGCTACACCTTC. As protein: CASSLTGGPGYTF. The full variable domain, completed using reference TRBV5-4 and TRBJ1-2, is ETGVTQSPTHLIKTRGQQVTLRCSSQSGHNTVSWYQQALGQGPQFIFQYYREEENGRGNFPPRFSGLQFPNYSSELNVNALELDDSALYLCASSLTGGPGYTFGSGTRLTVV.

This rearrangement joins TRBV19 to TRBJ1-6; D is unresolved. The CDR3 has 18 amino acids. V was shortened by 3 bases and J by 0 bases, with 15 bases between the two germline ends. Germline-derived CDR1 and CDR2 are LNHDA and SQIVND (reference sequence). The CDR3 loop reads CASSIPGRGSSYNSPLHF. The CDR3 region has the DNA TGTGCCAGTAGTATTCCCGGGAGAGGGAGCTCCTATAATTCACCCCTCCACTTT.

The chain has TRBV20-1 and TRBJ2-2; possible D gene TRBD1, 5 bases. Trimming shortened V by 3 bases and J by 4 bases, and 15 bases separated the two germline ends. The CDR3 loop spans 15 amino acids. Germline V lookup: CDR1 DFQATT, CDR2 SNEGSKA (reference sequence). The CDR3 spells CSASLRELSTGELFF. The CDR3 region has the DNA TGCAGTGCTAGTCTCAGGGAATTATCCACCGGGGAGCTGTTTTTT.

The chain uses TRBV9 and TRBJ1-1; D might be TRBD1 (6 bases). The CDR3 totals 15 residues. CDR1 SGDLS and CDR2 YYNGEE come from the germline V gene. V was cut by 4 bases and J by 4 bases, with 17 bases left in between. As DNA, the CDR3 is TGTGCCAGCAGCCTACGGACAGATTTACCCACTGAAGCTTTCTTT. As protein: CASSLRTDLPTEAFF. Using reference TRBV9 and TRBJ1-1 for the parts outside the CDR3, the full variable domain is DSGVTQTPKHLITATGQRVTLRCSPRSGDLSVYWYQQSLDQGLQFLIQYYNGEERAKGNILERFSAQQFPDLHSELNLSSLELGDSALYFCASSLRTDLPTEAFFGQGTRLTVV.

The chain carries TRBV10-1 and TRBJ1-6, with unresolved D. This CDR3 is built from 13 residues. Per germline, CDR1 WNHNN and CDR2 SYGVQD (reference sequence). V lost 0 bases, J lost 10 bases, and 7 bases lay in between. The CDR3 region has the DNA TGCGCCAGCAGTGAGTCGAGGGAGTCACCCCTCCACTTT. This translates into CASSESRESPLHF.

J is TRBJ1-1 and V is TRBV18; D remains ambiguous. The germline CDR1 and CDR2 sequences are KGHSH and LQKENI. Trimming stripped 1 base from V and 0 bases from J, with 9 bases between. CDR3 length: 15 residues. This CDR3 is CASSPRPDMNTEAFF. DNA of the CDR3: TGTGCCAGCTCACCACGTCCAGACATGAACACTGAAGCTTTCTTT.

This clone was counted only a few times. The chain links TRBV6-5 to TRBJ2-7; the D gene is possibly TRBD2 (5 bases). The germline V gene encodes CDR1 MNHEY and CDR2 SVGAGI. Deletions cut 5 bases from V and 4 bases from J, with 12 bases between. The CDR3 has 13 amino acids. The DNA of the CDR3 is TGTGCCAGCAGTACCCTGGGCGGGTACGAGCAGTACTTC. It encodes CASSTLGGYEQYF.

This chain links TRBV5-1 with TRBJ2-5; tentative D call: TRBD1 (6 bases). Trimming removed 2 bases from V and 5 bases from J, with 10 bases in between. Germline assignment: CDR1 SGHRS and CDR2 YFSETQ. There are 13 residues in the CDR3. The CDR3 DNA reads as TGCGCCAGCAGCTTTACAGGGAAGGAGACCCAGTACTTC. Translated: CASSFTGKETQYF.

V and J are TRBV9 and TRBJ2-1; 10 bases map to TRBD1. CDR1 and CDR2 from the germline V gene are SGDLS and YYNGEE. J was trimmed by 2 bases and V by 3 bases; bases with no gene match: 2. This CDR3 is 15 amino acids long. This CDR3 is CASSAGQGAYNEQFF. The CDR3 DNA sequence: TGTGCCAGCAGCGCCGGACAGGGGGCCTACAATGAGCAGTTCTTC.

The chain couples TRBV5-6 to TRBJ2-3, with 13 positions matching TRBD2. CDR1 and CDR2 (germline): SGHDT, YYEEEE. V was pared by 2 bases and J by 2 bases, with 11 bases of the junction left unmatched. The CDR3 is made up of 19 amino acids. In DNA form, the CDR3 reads TGTGCCAGCAGCTTCGGACTAGCGGGGGCCCCCTTGTCCACAGATACGCAGTATTTT. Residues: CASSFGLAGAPLSTDTQYF.